This T cell receptor beta chain was sequenced in a study of shared clonotypes between healthy human individuals (dated by TCRdb to 2020 to 2022). Background on the whole study: The cohort comprised two women and a few men aged 18 to 49 years. To increase sequencing depth and limit assay-specific biases, TCR repertoire library preparation and sequencing were carried out by different laboratories using diverse techniques. Per donor, leukapheresis produced somewhere between about 0.94 and 9.5 billion PBMCs. For each donor, CD4 naive and CD4 memory were each run on three plates, CD8 naive on two plates, and CD8 memory on one plate. To estimate repertoire size and how much clonotypes are shared between individuals, the study performed deep sequencing of blood TCR repertoires from five healthy adults.

This clone was picked up one time. There is no known antigen for this receptor. No quality values exist for individual bases; no much larger clone is one base distant. What the work shows at the level of the full study, not this receptor alone: Because the study included only a small number of donors, the genetic and exposure-history diversity represented was limited. Based on pairwise subsampling, the degree of clonotype sharing among donors was expected to be affected by sequencing depth. Only blood was sampled, and tissue TCR repertoires likely differ from those in blood. Compared with non-shared clonotypes, clonotypes shared by all four sorted-subset donors had higher generation probabilities. Larger estimated clonotype richness was generally found for naive subsets than for memory subsets. Incomplete sequencing was indicated by rarefaction of sorted-subset datasets, despite the large sequencing depth. When several donors were compared, the shared fraction of clonotypes was around 5.1% for naive CD4, around 3.6% for naive CD8, more than 2% for memory CD4, and 0.4% for memory CD8.

V loses 5 bases at its end and J loses 3 bases; junction bases beyond the gene matches: 5. Spanning cysteine to phenylalanine, the CDR3 consists of 15 amino acids. CDR3 DNA is the only sequence kept; it has 45 bases, read in frame from the first base. The CDR1 and CDR2 encoded by the germline V gene are MNHNS and SASEGT. Using the deep immunoSEQ assay, multiplex PCR amplified TCR CDR3 regions from genomic DNA. Genomic DNA extracted from each cell subset was distributed evenly over all wells of several immunoSEQ 96-well plates, and each plate served as one replicate. For sorted subsets, around 0.2 ug of genomic DNA, equivalent to some 30,000 T cell genomes, went into each replicate PCR. Purified libraries were quantified with a Qubit 3.0 fluorometer, sized on a Bioanalyzer 2100, and re-quantified with the KAPA Library Quantification kit. Every immunoSEQ 96-well plate was sequenced on a dedicated single-read 150-cycle Illumina NextSeq 550 flow cell. The paper's processing steps were these. Because only junctional sequences without quality scores were contained in the immunoSEQ output, filtering matching that applied to full-length reads could not be performed. Sequences were annotated with PyIR, a Python wrapper for IgBLAST v1.9, and V/J genes and CDR3 were assigned using IMGT germline references. Reads were removed for weak V/J assignments (E-value above 1e-6), missing CDR3, stop codons, out-of-frame junctions, or ambiguous translated residues. A V3J clonotype was defined by an identical inferred V gene, J gene, and CDR3 amino acid sequence. Percentage overlap between repertoires was computed as shared unique clonotypes divided by the size of the smaller repertoire. Three approaches were used to assess repertoire richness: RTK rarefaction, the Chao1 estimator, and Recon v2.1 estimates of unobserved clonotypes. Generation probabilities were computed with OLGA for all TCRbeta clonotypes obtained by the gDNA method from several donors. As stored in TCRdb, this immuneACCESS dataset retains in-frame rearrangements with V and J assigned. A fraction of the clones does not appear; measured against another copy, unresolved V genes explain less than half of the discrepancy, and the remainder lacks a known reason. V and J calls and clone size follow that table, whereas D and trimming were derived from the DNA. This sample gives approximately 1.1 million clones in total; 75% to 80% of them show up just once. 0.4% to 0.55% of the sample goes to the ten largest clones.

The donors were healthy, HIV-negative adults who had no recently reported acute infections or vaccinations. Only Caucasian adults living in Nashville, Tennessee, USA were represented among the donors. CD4+ T cells were enriched by magnetic negative selection; naive cells were then positively selected on CD45RA, and the negative fraction formed the memory subset. After blood collection by leukapheresis, PBMCs were isolated using Ficoll-Histopaque density gradient centrifugation and then cryopreserved in the vapor phase of liquid nitrogen. Analytical flow cytometry was used to check the purity and quantity of each magnetically sorted T cell population. Each sorted fraction had its genomic DNA isolated and then quantified by UV absorbance on a Nanodrop 2000c.

The specimen sequenced was memory CD4+ T cells from PBMCs. Sample cell subset or site, as interpreted from the label and publication: CD45RA-negative fraction. The chain is made from TRBV6-1 and TRBJ2-7, and TRBD2 aligns with 12 junction nucleotides. The clonotype was recovered from a man aged 18 to 30 in good health. Some clones in this sample may be carry-over from other donors' samples. The CDR3 protein sequence reads: CASSSRLAGVYEQYF. The nucleotide sequence is given as TGTGCCAGCAGTTCGCGACTAGCGGGAGTCTACGAGCAGTACTTC.